This entry lists 13 T cell receptor beta chains sequenced from one sample in a study of blood T cell repertoires in COVID-19. The repertoire was sequenced with immunoSEQ multiplex PCR; TCRdb's copy has only in-frame clones and lacks some. The table has 200,000 or so clones, roughly four fifths seen once. The sequencing input was peripheral blood. The source is a woman younger than 45 with acute or convalescent COVID-19.

The chain recombines TRBV29-1 with TRBJ1-3, with D unclear. The CDR3 contains 14 residues. The germline CDR1 and CDR2 sequences are SQVTM and ANQGSEA. V dropped 6 bases and J dropped 0 bases, with 12 bases sitting between them. CDR3: CSVGYRNSGNTIYF. Written as DNA, the CDR3 is TGCAGCGTCGGGTATAGAAACTCTGGAAACACCATATATTTT.

This chain links TRBV2 with TRBJ2-3; 8 bases fit TRBD2. From germline, CDR1 is SNHLY and CDR2 FYNNEI. After removal of 2 bases from V and 5 bases from J, the junction contained 3 bases not matched to a gene. The CDR3 sequence is 14 residues long. The DNA for the CDR3 is TGTGCCAGCAGTGAATGGCGGGGGGTAGATACGCAGTATTTT. Translated, it gives CASSEWRGVDTQYF.

This clone has at least ten counts. The V and J genes are TRBV6-5 and TRBJ2-7; TRBD1 agrees at 7 bases. Per germline, CDR1 MNHEY and CDR2 SVGAGI. V was pared by 5 bases and J by 4 bases, with 11 bases of the junction left unmatched. The CDR3 sequence is 15 residues long. Here the CDR3 DNA reads TGTGCCAGCAGTCGAAACGCCGGGACAGCGTACGAGCAGTACTTC. It translates to CASSRNAGTAYEQYF.

The rearrangement uses TRBV7-9 and TRBJ2-7; 8 bases map to TRBD1. CDR3 length: 14 residues. Germline V gives CDR1 SEHNR, CDR2 FQNEAQ (reference sequence). V shed 8 bases and J 3 bases; nucleotides not matched to a gene: 9. The CDR3 nucleotides are TGTGCCAGCTGTCCCGGGACAGGACACTACGAGCAGTACTTC. Protein sequence: CASCPGTGHYEQYF.

The chain carries TRBV5-1 and TRBJ1-1, with a possible D match to TRBD1 (6 bases). The germline V gene encodes CDR1 SGHRS and CDR2 YFSETQ. V was trimmed by 4 bases and J by 0 bases, leaving 16 bases between them. The CDR3 consists of 16 residues. Here the CDR3 DNA reads TGCGCCAGCAGCCTGGGGACATTCCTTCTGAACACTGAAGCTTTCTTT. Translation: CASSLGTFLLNTEAFF. The variable domain in full, completed from reference TRBV5-1 and TRBJ1-1, reads KAGVTQTPRYLIKTRGQQVTLSCSPISGHRSVSWYQQTPGQGLQFLFEYFSETQRNKGNFPGRFSGRQFSNSRSEMNVSTLELGDSALYLCASSLGTFLLNTEAFFGQGTRLTVV.

This clone occurred once. V is TRBV19 and J is TRBJ2-1, with 7 bases aligning to TRBD2. The CDR3 covers 16 residues. V gave up 6 bases and J gave up 2 bases; unmatched junction bases: 10. Germline lookup yields CDR1 LNHDA and CDR2 SQIVND (reference sequence). In nucleotides, the CDR3 is TGTGCCAGTAGCGATAACCTCGGACTAGCCTACAATGAGCAGTTCTTC. It specifies CASSDNLGLAYNEQFF.

The CDR3 region has the DNA TGTGCCACCAGTGATTCAATCAGGCGCACAGATACGCAGTATTTT. The encoded protein is CATSDSIRRTDTQYF. The rearrangement links TRBV24-1 to TRBJ2-3; D remains ambiguous. V was shortened by 2 bases and J by 1 base, with 9 bases between the two germline ends. Germline values: CDR1 KGHDR, CDR2 SFDVKD. The CDR3 runs to 15 residues.

The genes are TRBV4-2 and TRBJ2-1; 12 bases fit TRBD2. The junction had 9 bases not matched to a gene; V was cut back by 5 bases and J by 10 bases. This CDR3 has 15 amino acids. Germline CDR1 is LGHNA and CDR2 is YNFKEQ. As DNA, the CDR3 is TGTGCCAGCAGCTTTATTCCTAGCGGGGGGGCAGAGCAGTTCTTC. Translating it yields CASSFIPSGGAEQFF.

This rearrangement joins TRBV6-2 or TRBV6-3 to TRBJ1-1; no reliable D call. The CDR3 spans 14 residues. Germline V gene lookup returns CDR1 MNHEY and CDR2 SVGEGT. V lost 2 bases and J lost 0, with 7 bases in between. CDR3 protein: CASSYGDMNTEAFF. Here the CDR3 DNA reads TGTGCCAGCAGTTACGGAGATATGAACACTGAAGCTTTCTTT.

The genes are TRBV30 and TRBJ2-6; a possible D gene is TRBD2 (6 bases). This CDR3 region has 15 residues. V was shortened by 4 bases and J by 2 bases, with 12 bases between the two germline ends. CDR1 GTSNPN and CDR2 SVGIG come from the germline V gene (reference sequence). The CDR3 spells CAWNFGGAGANVLTF. DNA for the CDR3: TGTGCCTGGAACTTTGGCGGGGCTGGGGCCAACGTCCTGACTTTC.

J is TRBJ2-1 and V is TRBV11-2; maybe TRBD2 (5 bases). The V and J ends lost 1 base and 2 bases respectively, with 12 bases between them. The CDR3 totals 16 residues. Germline V gene lookup returns CDR1 SGHAT and CDR2 FQNNGV. The CDR3 is CASSLGRVYAYNEQFF. In DNA, the CDR3 is TGTGCCAGCAGCTTAGGGCGGGTATATGCCTACAATGAGCAGTTCTTC.

This chain connects TRBV7-9 to TRBJ2-1, with TRBD2 identical over 7 bases. This CDR3 is 14 amino acids long. Germline CDR1 is SEHNR and CDR2 is FQNEAQ (reference sequence). V dropped 2 bases and J dropped 7; count of bases not matched to a gene: 5. The CDR3 DNA sequence: TGTGCCAGCAGCTTACTCCTAGCGGAGAATGAGCAGTTCTTC. Encoded protein: CASSLLLAENEQFF.

The gene calls are TRBV19 and TRBJ1-1; TRBD1 matches at 9 bases. Germline-derived CDR1 and CDR2 are LNHDA and SQIVND (reference sequence). V dropped 5 bases and J dropped 1; count of bases not matched to a gene: 2. The CDR3 loop spans 14 amino acids. The DNA for the CDR3 is TGTGCCAGTAGTGCGGACAGGGGGAACACTGAAGCTTTCTTT. Protein: CASSADRGNTEAFF.